This T cell receptor (beta chain) was documented in a study of shared clonotypes between healthy human individuals. Study in general: The study drew on a couple of women and three men aged 18 to 49 as donors.

The CDR3 sequence is 13 residues long. V lost 8 bases and J lost 7, with 14 bases in between. Germline V gene data show CDR1 as WSHSY and CDR2 as SAAADI. Study conclusions and caveats: Memory subsets had estimated richness that was generally smaller than that of naive subsets. The genetic and exposure-history diversity represented was limited by few donors. Tissue TCR repertoires likely differ from these blood-only repertoires.

Note on this clone: What it binds is not known.

The data were produced by immunoSEQ multiplex PCR, yet TCRdb's version contains in-frame clones alone and is incomplete. The sample carries about 600,000 clones, around 97% recorded once. The chain employs TRBV10-2 and TRBJ2-2; D may match TRBD1 or TRBD2 (6 bases each). The receptor comes from a woman aged 25 to 39 in good health. The sequenced sample was naive CD4+ T cells sorted from blood. The subset denotes: CD45RA+ positively selected. The DNA for the CDR3 is TGCGCCAGCGCAACGGGGGCCGGCGGGGAGCTGTTTTTT. Encoded protein: CASATGAGGELFF.